The 22 T cell receptor beta chains given below trace back to one sample, sequenced in a study of cytomegalovirus exposure and HLA in healthy donors. It was with 60 Vbeta and 13 Jbeta primers that the PCR ran. The data were produced by immunoSEQ multiplex PCR, yet TCRdb's version contains in-frame clones alone and is incomplete. The data show some 150,000 clones, about 10% seen once. Sequenced sample: PBMCs. Receptors originate from a man aged 45-60 years in good health and CMV-seronegative.

V is TRBV28 and J is TRBJ1-2; 8 bases match TRBD1. This CDR3 is built from 15 residues. Germline loops: CDR1 MDHEN, CDR2 SYDVKM. V lost 4 bases, J lost 3 bases, and 7 bases stayed unmatched. The CDR3 protein is CASSSADRAYYGYTF. CDR3 bases: TGTGCCAGCAGTTCAGCGGACAGGGCGTACTATGGCTACACCTTC.

This chain uses TRBV11-2 with TRBJ1-1; possibly TRBD1 for D (5 bases). V lost 3 bases, J lost 5 bases, and 16 bases lay in between. There are 15 residues in the CDR3. Germline V gene lookup returns CDR1 SGHAT and CDR2 FQNNGV. Here the CDR3 reads CASSFGLGLGTEAFF. The CDR3 DNA reads TGTGCCAGCAGCTTCGGCCTGGGGCTGGGAACTGAAGCTTTCTTT.

V and J are TRBV5-8 and TRBJ2-5, with D possibly TRBD2 on 6 matching bases. V dropped 6 bases and J dropped 7 bases, with 28 bases sitting between them. This CDR3 has 17 residues. The V gene's germline CDR1 is SGHTS and CDR2 YDEGEE. The CDR3 protein is CASTPLAGPSGARTQYF. The DNA for the CDR3 is TGTGCCAGCACCCCCTTGGCGGGGCCTAGTGGAGCAAGGACCCAGTACTTC.

V and J are TRBV14 and TRBJ1-3; TRBD1 matches at 8 bases. V was clipped by 5 bases and J by 3 bases; unmatched bases: 12. Germline CDR1 reads SGHDN; CDR2 reads FVKESK. This CDR3 comprises 17 residues. The DNA of the CDR3 is TGTGCCAGCAGCGCTCCTATCCAGGGGGCGGGTGGAAACACCATATATTTT. Encoded protein: CASSAPIQGAGGNTIYF.

This clone was seen only a few times. The V gene is TRBV18, the J gene TRBJ1-4; D gene unclear. V was cut by 1 base and J by 7 bases, with 4 bases left in between. Germline assignment: CDR1 KGHSH and CDR2 LQKENI. This CDR3 spans 12 amino acids. Here the CDR3 DNA reads TGTGCCAGCTCACCACTCGGTGAAAAACTGTTTTTT. The encoded protein is CASSPLGEKLFF.

The chain employs TRBV2 and TRBJ1-2; D gene unclear. The CDR3 runs 15 residues. The V gene's germline CDR1 is SNHLY and CDR2 FYNNEI. Trimming took 6 bases from V and 0 from J, leaving 14 bases between them. The CDR3 protein is CASRAELLANYGYTF. The CDR3 DNA reads as TGTGCCAGCAGGGCAGAACTATTAGCTAACTATGGCTACACCTTC.

This clone was counted only a few times. The DNA of the CDR3 is TGTGCCTGGAGTAGACTAGCGGGAGATCTGAAACAAGAGACCCAGTACTTC. As protein: CAWSRLAGDLKQETQYF. The chain is built from TRBV30 and TRBJ2-5, with 12 bases matching TRBD2. CDR1 and CDR2 (germline): GTSNPN, SVGIG (reference sequence). The CDR3 covers 17 residues. Unmatched junction bases numbered 9, after V lost 2 bases and J lost 2 bases. Together with reference TRBV30 and TRBJ2-5, the CDR3 gives the full variable domain: SQTIHQWPATLVQPVGSPLSLECTVEGTSNPNLYWYRQAAGRGLQLLFYSVGIGQISSEVPQNLSASRPQDRQFILSSKKLLLSDSGFYLCAWSRLAGDLKQETQYFGPGTRLLVL.

The chain recombines TRBV18 with TRBJ1-2; the D gene is possibly TRBD1 (5 bases). V was trimmed by 3 bases and J by 3 bases, leaving 11 bases between them. The length of the CDR3 is 14 residues. Germline CDR1 and CDR2: KGHSH and LQKENI. The CDR3, as DNA: TGTGCCAGCTCACCTGTTACAGGAGACTATGGCTACACCTTC. This gives the protein CASSPVTGDYGYTF. The full variable domain, its missing parts supplied by reference TRBV18 and TRBJ1-2, is NAGVMQNPRHLVRRRGQEARLRCSPMKGHSHVYWYRQLPEEGLKFMVYLQKENIIDESGMPKERFSAEFPKEGPSILRIQQVVRGDSAAYFCASSPVTGDYGYTFGSGTRLTVV.

This clone has more than one count but fewer than ten. The chain employs TRBV30 and TRBJ2-2, with a possible D match to TRBD2 (6 bases). V was trimmed by 2 bases and J by 5 bases, leaving 12 bases between them. Germline CDR1 and CDR2: GTSNPN and SVGIG (reference sequence). The CDR3 loop spans 14 amino acids. For the CDR3, the DNA is TGTGCCTGGAGTAAGGGCGGGGAAACCGGGGAGCTGTTTTTT. Its translation: CAWSKGGETGELFF.

This clone was picked up a small number of times. The rearrangement uses TRBV29-1 and TRBJ2-6, with 9 bases lining up with TRBD1. Germline CDR1 reads SQVTM; CDR2 reads ANQGSEA. V was pared by 0 bases and J by 5 bases, with 17 bases of the junction left unmatched. The CDR3 length is 20 residues. The CDR3 spells CSVEDQVRTGANFRANVLTF. The CDR3 coding sequence is TGCAGCGTTGAAGATCAAGTAAGGACAGGGGCAAACTTTAGGGCCAACGTCCTGACTTTC. The whole variable domain, filled in from reference TRBV29-1 and TRBJ2-6, reads SAVISQKPSRDICQRGTSLTIQCQVDSQVTMMFWYRQQPGQSLTLIATANQGSEATYESGFVIDKFPISRPNLTFSTLTVSNMSPEDSSIYLCSVEDQVRTGANFRANVLTFGAGSRLTVL.

This sequence joins TRBV30 and TRBJ2-7, with 13 bases matching TRBD2. V lost 2 bases and J lost 6; bases outside the gene matches: 7. This CDR3 is 15 amino acids long. Germline-derived CDR1 and CDR2 are GTSNPN and SVGIG (reference sequence). CDR3 nucleotides: TGTGCCTGGAGTATCAGACTAGCGGGGGGCCTCGAGCAGTACTTC. Protein product: CAWSIRLAGGLEQYF.

V is TRBV28 and J is TRBJ1-2; possible D gene TRBD1, 6 bases. V shed 2 bases and J shed 2 bases, with 12 bases lying between them. The V gene's germline CDR1 is MDHEN and CDR2 SYDVKM. The CDR3 runs 15 residues. CDR3: CASSLGGAENYGYTF. In nucleotides, the CDR3 is TGTGCCAGCAGTTTAGGGGGCGCAGAAAACTATGGCTACACCTTC.

V is TRBV30 and J is TRBJ2-1, with 7 positions matching TRBD2. In germline, CDR1 is GTSNPN, CDR2 SVGIG (reference sequence). The CDR3 sequence is 17 residues long. The V and J ends lost 0 bases and 0 bases, in that order; junction bases with no gene match: 8. The CDR3 reads CAWSVSLTSNSYNEQFF. The CDR3 nucleotides are TGTGCCTGGAGTGTTTCGCTGACTAGCAACTCCTACAATGAGCAGTTCTTC.

The V call is TRBV13, the J call TRBJ2-5; 10 positions match TRBD1. The J call may be in error: the DNA end matches TRBJ2-7 better. CDR3 length equals 14 residues. Looked up from germline, CDR1 is PRHDT and CDR2 is FYEKMQ (reference sequence). The CDR3: CASSRDRGNYEQYF. CDR3 DNA: TGTGCCAGCAGCCGGGACAGGGGAAACTACGAGCAGTACTTC.

This clone showed up just a few times. The V gene is TRBV10-3, the J gene TRBJ1-2, with 8 bases that match TRBD1. The CDR3 spans 14 residues. V lost 3 bases and J lost 4; bases outside the gene matches: 4. Germline loops: CDR1 ENHRY, CDR2 SYGVKD. CDR3 sequence reads: CAISEGGQGYGYTF. CDR3 in DNA: TGTGCCATCAGTGAAGGTGGACAGGGCTATGGCTACACCTTC.

V usage is TRBV18 and J usage is TRBJ1-2; TRBD1 agrees at 11 bases. The CDR3 has 16 amino acids. The V and J ends lost 5 bases and 4 bases, in that order; junction bases with no gene match: 9. The germline gives CDR1 KGHSH, CDR2 LQKENI. This CDR3 is CASSSSRDRGTYGYTF. CDR3 sequence (DNA): TGTGCCAGCTCATCCAGCCGGGACAGGGGGACCTATGGCTACACCTTC.

V is TRBV2 and J is TRBJ2-1; 9 nucleotides align to TRBD2. Germline CDR1 reads SNHLY; CDR2 reads FYNNEI. V was clipped by 6 bases and J by 5 bases; unmatched bases: 8. The CDR3 length is 15 residues. For the CDR3, the DNA is TGTGCCAGCAGCCAACTAGCGGGCCCCGACAATGAGCAGTTCTTC. Its protein product is CASSQLAGPDNEQFF. The full variable domain, completed using reference TRBV2 and TRBJ2-1, is EPEVTQTPSHQVTQMGQEVILRCVPISNHLYFYWYRQILGQKVEFLVSFYNNEISEKSEIFDDQFSVERPDGSNFTLKIRSTKLEDSAMYFCASSQLAGPDNEQFFGPGTRLTVL.

V usage is TRBV15 and J usage is TRBJ1-2, with D maybe TRBD1 (5 bases). Germline lookup yields CDR1 LNHNV and CDR2 YYDKDF (reference sequence). V lost 1 base and J 3 bases, leaving 6 bases between the germline ends. The CDR3 covers 13 residues. CDR3 residues: CATSRGTHYGYTF. The DNA of the CDR3 is TGTGCCACCAGCAGAGGGACACACTATGGCTACACCTTC.

This clone was counted only a few times. V gene TRBV28 combines with J gene TRBJ1-2; the match to TRBD1 covers 9 bases. This CDR3 is 15 amino acids long. J was trimmed by 2 bases and V by 2 bases; bases with no gene match: 3. Germline V lookup: CDR1 MDHEN, CDR2 SYDVKM. Here the CDR3 reads CASSLTGQGNYGYTF. CDR3 nucleotides: TGTGCCAGCAGTTTAACCGGACAGGGGAACTATGGCTACACCTTC.

The chain recombines TRBV6-5 with TRBJ1-3; D is possibly TRBD1 (5 bases). Per germline, CDR1 MNHEY and CDR2 SVGAGI. The CDR3 has 13 amino acids. V lost 7 bases, J lost 4 bases, and 11 bases lay in between. CDR3 loop: CASTDSFGNTIYF. The CDR3 nucleotides read TGTGCCAGCACCGACAGCTTCGGAAACACCATATATTTT.

The DNA of the CDR3 is TGTGCCAGCAGTAAAAGCGGGACTAACTATGGCTACACCTTC. Amino acid sequence: CASSKSGTNYGYTF. V gene TRBV6-6 combines with J gene TRBJ1-2, with D uncertain. Germline V gene data show CDR1 as MNHNY and CDR2 as SVGAGI (reference sequence). The length of the CDR3 is 14 residues. V dropped 5 bases and J dropped 0 bases, with 10 bases sitting between them.

There are a few counts of this clone. The chain couples TRBV28 to TRBJ2-5; TRBD2 matches 9 bases. The junction had 10 bases not matched to a gene; V was cut back by 6 bases and J by 2 bases. CDR1 and CDR2 from the germline V gene are MDHEN and SYDVKM. This CDR3 spans 16 amino acids. CDR3 sequence (DNA): TGTGCCAGCAGCCGCCCCGGGACTAGCTCACAAGAGACCCAGTACTTC. It specifies CASSRPGTSSQETQYF.